One and the same sample provided the 17 T cell receptor beta chains below, sequenced in a study of T cells after yellow fever vaccination. TCRdb fed the 5' RACE reads into MiXCR, producing one record per CDR3 protein. The sample shows around 360,000 distinct CDR3 sequences, around 10% of them seen only once. Sample: PBMCs, taken on the day of the first yellow fever vaccination. Receptors were obtained from a man aged 18 to 29 who received the YFV17D yellow fever vaccine.

The chain joins TRBV3-1 to TRBJ2-5; D is ambiguous. Germline V gene lookup returns CDR1 LGHDT and CDR2 YNNKEL (reference sequence). The CDR3 length is 14 residues. V lost 3 bases and J lost 1, with 9 bases in between. The CDR3 protein is CASSHLAIQETQYF. The CDR3 region has the DNA TGTGCCAGCAGCCATTTGGCAATCCAAGAGACCCAGTACTTC.

This clonotype was picked up a small number of times. V is TRBV3-1 and J is TRBJ1-4, with D unresolved. The CDR3 has 16 amino acids. V shed 0 bases and J shed 3 bases, with 11 bases lying between them. Germline CDR1 LGHDT, CDR2 YNNKEL (reference sequence). CDR3 in DNA: TGTGCCAGCAGCCAAGAGCGCTTGGCGTCTAATGAAAAACTGTTTTTT. Its protein product is CASSQERLASNEKLFF. Variable domain in full (rest from reference TRBV3-1 and TRBJ1-4): DTAVSQTPKYLVTQMGNDKSIKCEQNLGHDTMYWYKQDSKKFLKIMFSYNNKELIINETVPNRFSPKSPDKAHLNLHINSLELGDSAVYFCASSQERLASNEKLFFGSGTQLSVL.

The rearrangement links TRBV2 to TRBJ2-1, with D possibly TRBD2 on 6 matching bases. This CDR3 contains 13 residues. Looked up from germline, CDR1 is SNHLY and CDR2 is FYNNEI. Trimming shortened V by 4 bases and J by 10 bases, and 14 bases separated the two germline ends. The CDR3 loop reads CASSGGVLSEQFF. CDR3 nucleotide sequence: TGTGCCAGCAGTGGGGGGGTTCTCTCGGAGCAGTTCTTC.

There are a few counts of this clonotype. The rearrangement uses TRBV29-1 and TRBJ2-5; maybe TRBD2 (6 bases). Trimming removed 3 bases from V and 4 bases from J, with 15 bases in between. The CDR3 consists of 14 residues. Germline V gene data show CDR1 as SQVTM and CDR2 as ANQGSEA. CDR3 nucleotides: TGCAGCGTTGAGTCTCGGGGGAAGGGAGAGACCCAGTACTTC. Its translation: CSVESRGKGETQYF.

This clonotype has more than one count but fewer than ten. This chain uses TRBV7-9 with TRBJ1-2, with 7 bases aligning to TRBD1. This CDR3 comprises 13 residues. The J segment lost 6 bases and the V segment lost 4 bases, leaving 5 bases of the junction unmatched. CDR1 is SEHNR, CDR2 FQNEAQ, per germline (reference sequence). This CDR3 reads CASSSSGGDGYTF. The CDR3 coding sequence is TGTGCCAGCAGCTCGTCAGGGGGGGATGGCTACACCTTC.

The chain joins TRBV6-5 to TRBJ1-4; D is unclear. The germline V gene has CDR1 MNHEY and CDR2 SVGAGI. The CDR3 is 11 amino acids. Trimming stripped 10 bases from V and 4 bases from J, with 7 bases between. CDR3 in DNA: TGTGCCACGACTCATAATGAAAAACTGTTTTTT. Translation: CATTHNEKLFF.

This rearrangement joins TRBV28 to TRBJ1-5; D perhaps matches TRBD1 (6 bases). This CDR3 has 16 residues. The ends were cut back, 10 bases at V and 0 bases at J, with 19 bases in the middle. Per germline, CDR1 MDHEN and CDR2 SYDVKM. The CDR3, as DNA: TGTGCCACCGTTGGGGACACCATTAATAGCAATCAGCCCCAGCATTTT. Its translation is CATVGDTINSNQPQHF.

The chain is built from TRBV7-2 and TRBJ1-2; weak D call: TRBD1 (5 bases). CDR3 length: 14 amino acids. Germline CDR1 is SGHTA and CDR2 is FQGNSA. Trimming cost V 5 bases and J 4 bases, with 14 bases left between them. Written as DNA, the CDR3 is TGTGCCAGCAGCAACTACGACAGCCTCTATGGCTACACCTTC. Its translation is CASSNYDSLYGYTF.

The chain is built from TRBV18 and TRBJ2-3, with 11 bases aligning to TRBD2. Germline V gene data show CDR1 as KGHSH and CDR2 as LQKENI. V was pared by 3 bases and J by 4 bases, with 9 bases of the junction left unmatched. This CDR3 region has 17 residues. For the CDR3, the DNA is TGTGCCAGCTCACCCCAGGACCCGACTAGCGGGGCAGATACGCAGTATTTT. This encodes CASSPQDPTSGADTQYF.

This clonotype was picked up a small number of times. At one end the junction does not follow the germline gene, possibly because of a read error. V usage is TRBV30 and J usage is TRBJ2-6; D assignment may be TRBD1 or TRBD2 (5 bases each). Germline V CDR1 and CDR2: GTSNPN, SVGIG (reference sequence). The CDR3 length is 15 residues. The CDR3 reads CAGSWGHSGANVLTF. The CDR3 region has the DNA TGTGCCGGGAGTTGGGGCCACTCTGGGGCCAACGTCCTGACTTTC. Looking up the rest from reference TRBV30 and TRBJ2-6 gives the full variable domain: SQTIHQWPATLVQPVGSPLSLECTVEGTSNPNLYWYRQAAGRGLQLLFYSVGIGQISSEVPQNLSASRPQDRQFILSSKKLLLSDSGFYLCAGSWGHSGANVLTFGAGSRLTVL.

The rearrangement links TRBV24-1 to TRBJ2-5; 8 bases fit TRBD1. Per germline, CDR1 KGHDR and CDR2 SFDVKD. V dropped 3 bases and J dropped 4; count of bases not matched to a gene: 3. The CDR3 runs 14 residues. As DNA, the CDR3 is TGTGCCACCAGTGATGCAGGGGGCTCAGAGACCCAGTACTTC. This encodes CATSDAGGSETQYF.

This clonotype occurred a few times. The genes are TRBV28 and TRBJ2-1; D is possibly TRBD2 (7 bases). The V end lost 8 bases, the J end lost 0 bases, and 11 bases lay between the germline ends. The CDR3 contains 14 residues. The germline V gene encodes CDR1 MDHEN and CDR2 SYDVKM. The CDR3, as DNA: TGTGCCAGCGAGGGGGGGAGCTCCTACAATGAGCAGTTCTTC. This codes for CASEGGSSYNEQFF.

The genes are TRBV20-1 and TRBJ1-4, with D unclear. CDR3 length equals 14 residues. Trimming pared 6 bases from V and 10 bases from J, leaving 21 bases between. Looked up from germline, CDR1 is DFQATT and CDR2 is SNEGSKA (reference sequence). CDR3 DNA: TGCAGTGCGTTGCAGGTTCTTAACAGTGGAAAACTGTTTTTT. As protein: CSALQVLNSGKLFF.

This clonotype was picked up many times. This chain uses TRBV29-1 with TRBJ1-2; D not certain. Trimming pared 4 bases from V and 8 bases from J, leaving 11 bases between. The germline V gene has CDR1 SQVTM and CDR2 ANQGSEA. The CDR3 has 11 amino acids. CDR3 in DNA: TGCAGCGTTGCCGCTGACACCGGCTACACCTTC. This codes for CSVAADTGYTF.

This chain links TRBV10-3 with TRBJ2-7, with D tentatively TRBD1 (6 bases). CDR3 length: 15 residues. Germline V lookup: CDR1 ENHRY, CDR2 SYGVKD. The V end lost 2 bases, the J end lost 3 bases, and 14 bases lay between the germline ends. The CDR3 DNA reads TGTGCCATCAGTGAGGGACTGGGGGCGGACTACGAGCAGTACGTC. Its translation is CAISEGLGADYEQYV.

This chain uses TRBV12-3 or TRBV12-4 with TRBJ2-1, with a weak D call TRBD1 (6 bases). Trimming pared 6 bases from V and 9 bases from J, leaving 15 bases between. The CDR3 has 13 amino acids. Here the CDR3 DNA reads TGTGCCAGCAGAGTCGGGACAACCGGTGAGCAGTTCTTC. Translation gives CASRVGTTGEQFF.

A note on this clonotype: One end of the junction is discordant with germline, which a read error may explain. This sequence joins TRBV7-7 and TRBJ1-5; D might be TRBD1 (6 bases). This CDR3 has 16 amino acids. Looked up from germline, CDR1 is SSHAT and CDR2 is FNYEAQ (reference sequence). The CDR3, as DNA: TGTGCTAGCAGCTCTACAGCCGGGACAATTCTCCAGCCCCAGCATTTT. Translated, it gives CASSSTAGTILQPQHF.